One and the same sample provided the 20 T cell receptor delta chains below, sequenced in a study of gamma-delta chains in newborns, infants, children. TCRdb reapplied CATT to the reads. The sample includes approximately 2,000 delta-chain clones, approximately 1.5% of them seen just once. The sample taken for sequencing was blood. These receptors were collected from a child who was a newborn, infant or young child, either healthy, febrile or measles-vaccinated (not recorded which).

This clone came up a few times. This DNA's translation differs at residue 15 from TCRdb's protein, which comes from a much larger clone; a read error is likely, and the protein shown is translated from the DNA. The rearrangement joins TRDV1 to TRDJ1, with 7 bases fitting TRDD3. V dropped 3 bases and J dropped 4; count of bases not matched to a gene: 23. The germline CDR1 and CDR2 sequences are TSWWSYY and QGS. The CDR3 is 20 amino acids. The CDR3 DNA reads as TGTGCTCTTGGGGATCGGCCTCATCGAGAGGGATACCCGACAATCGATAAACTCATCTTT. Its protein product is CALGDRPHREGYPTIDKLIF.

With regard to this clone: With only one base between it and a far larger clone, this is likely a read error. Other DNA sequences of this sample code for an identical CDR3. The genes are TRDV2 and TRDJ1, with D possibly matching TRDD3 (6 bases). Germline loops: CDR1 GEAIGNYY, CDR2 EKD. V lost 0 bases and J 3 bases, leaving 22 bases between the germline ends. CDR3 size: 18 residues. The CDR3 region is CACDTGVWGLAGSDKLIF. CDR3 DNA sequence: TGTGCCTGTGACACCGGAGTCTGGGGCCTCGCCGGCTCCGATAAACTCATCTTT.

This clone is medium-sized within its sample. V usage is TRDV1 and J usage is TRDJ1, with 13 bases aligning to TRDD3. V dropped 0 bases and J dropped 8; count of bases not matched to a gene: 30. Germline loops: CDR1 TSWWSYY, CDR2 QGS. The CDR3 runs 24 residues. The CDR3 bases are TGTGCTCTTGGGGAACTAGGTAGGTTCCCGGAGCGTTCGCTACGGACTGGGGGATACGTCAAACTCATCTTT. Translating it yields CALGELGRFPERSLRTGGYVKLIF.

This clone has a handful of counts. A much more abundant neighbour one base away suggests this may be a read error. V usage is TRDV1 and J usage is TRDJ1; 9 bases agree with TRDD3. This CDR3 spans 28 amino acids. The junction had 43 bases not matched to a gene; V was cut back by 5 bases and J by 0 bases. CDR1 is TSWWSYY, CDR2 QGS, per germline. The CDR3 DNA is TGTGCTCTTGGGAACTGCAGGCGACCACTGGCCTACTCCCTGGAAGTGGGGATACGCCCCTCGTACACCGATAAACTCATCTTT. This gives the protein CALGNCRRPLAYSLEVGIRPSYTDKLIF.

As for this clone: A single base is all that separates this from a far larger clone, so a read error is likely. The same CDR3 is also encoded by other DNA sequences in this sample. The rearrangement links TRDV1 to TRDJ1, with 7 bases identical to TRDD3. The V gene's germline CDR1 is TSWWSYY and CDR2 QGS. The CDR3 is 19 amino acids. CDR3 DNA sequence: TGCGCTCTTGGGGAAGCCGGGTACGTCTGGGGGCCGTACACCGATAAACTCATCTTT. Encoded protein: CALGEAGYVWGPYTDKLIF.

With regard to this clone: This probably arose from a read error, given a far larger clone one base away. The sample holds other DNA sequences that translate to the same CDR3. J is TRDJ1 and V is TRDV1; no firm D call. The CDR3 runs to 19 residues. Germline CDR1 reads TSWWSYY; CDR2 reads QGS. V was pared by 0 bases and J by 0 bases, with 20 bases between. CDR3 in DNA: TGTGCTCTTGGGGAACTACGGCTACTTCGTACGCTGAACACCGATAAACTCATCTTT. It yields the protein CALGELRLLRTLNTDKLIF.

This clone is large by share. The chain combines TRDV1 with TRDJ2; 13 bases fit TRDD3. The germline gives CDR1 TSWWSYY, CDR2 QGS. The junction had 16 bases not matched to a gene; V was cut back by 0 bases and J by 3 bases. The CDR3 loop spans 22 amino acids. The CDR3, as DNA: TGTGCTCTTGGGGAACTAGTCTACGTTGGGTACTGGGGGATACGACTGACAGCACAACTCTTCTTT. It yields the protein CALGELVYVGYWGIRLTAQLFF.

A word on this clone: A far larger clone is off by one base, so a read error is likely. Other DNA sequences within the sample encode an identical CDR3. The rearrangement links TRDV1 to TRDJ1, with D possibly being TRDD2 (5 bases). Germline V gene lookup returns CDR1 TSWWSYY and CDR2 QGS. V gave up 5 bases and J gave up 0 bases, with 34 bases separating them. CDR3 size: 22 residues. CDR3 sequence reads: CALGPSPRPTWKLTPYTDKLIF. CDR3 nucleotide sequence: TGTGCTCTTGGGCCCTCCCCTAGGCCTACATGGAAACTGACGCCGTACACCGATAAACTCATCTTT.

Remarks on this clone: TCRdb pairs this DNA with a much larger clone's protein that differs at residue 2, likely a read error; the protein shown was translated from the DNA. V and J are TRDV1 and TRDJ1, with 8 bases identical to TRDD3. Per germline, CDR1 TSWWSYY and CDR2 QGS. The CDR3 spans 19 residues. DNA for the CDR3: TGTTCTCTTGGGGACCCCCCAGGGGTCTGGGGGACTAACACCGATAAACTCATCTTT. Protein product: CSLGDPPGVWGTNTDKLIF.

Comment on this clone: TCRdb attributes to this sequence the protein of a much larger clone, which differs from the DNA translation at residue 13; a read error is likely, and the protein displayed is translated from the DNA. The V call is TRDV2, the J call TRDJ1; 9 bases are a match to TRDD3. This CDR3 comprises 16 residues. Germline V CDR1 and CDR2: GEAIGNYY, EKD. The CDR3 loop is CACDQSTGGHTDNLIF. In DNA, the CDR3 is TGTGCCTGTGACCAGAGTACTGGGGGACACACCGATAACCTCATCTTT.

In its sample, this clone was seen a few times. TCRdb's listed protein matches a much larger clone and diverges from this DNA's translation at residue 5, likely through a read error; the protein shown comes from the DNA. CDR3: CALGGFPLSGRTRLIF. The CDR3, as DNA: TGTGCTCTTGGGGGATTCCCCCTCTCAGGCAGAACTAGACTCATCTTT. The chain is built from TRDV1 and TRDJ1; D is unclear. This CDR3 has 16 residues. Germline V gives CDR1 TSWWSYY, CDR2 QGS. V lost 4 bases and J 10 bases, leaving 25 bases between the germline ends.

By share, this clone counts as medium-sized (0.01 to 0.1%). V and J are TRDV1 and TRDJ1; D is perhaps TRDD2 (8 bases). The CDR3 contains 18 residues. The ends were cut back, 0 bases at V and 6 bases at J, with 23 bases in the middle. In germline, CDR1 is TSWWSYY, CDR2 QGS. The CDR3 bases are TGTGCTCTTGGGGAACTACTTCCTACCCAACGGGGGATTAATAAACTCATCTTT. Amino acids: CALGELLPTQRGINKLIF.

This clone was picked up a small number of times. TCRdb's protein for this DNA is that of a much larger clone and differs from the translation at residue 13, likely a read error; the protein shown is the DNA translation. The chain employs TRDV2 and TRDJ1; TRDD3 is a possible D gene (6 bases). The germline CDR1 and CDR2 sequences are GEAIGNYY and EKD. This CDR3 comprises 17 residues. The CDR3: CACDTFGGDPNTEKLIF. The CDR3 nucleotides are TGTGCCTGTGACACCTTTGGTGGGGATCCTAACACCGAAAAACTCATCTTT.

This clone has a handful of counts. This sequence is one base from a far larger clone and is likely a read error. The rearrangement links TRDV1 to TRDJ3; 12 bases are a match to TRDD3. J was trimmed by 5 bases and V by 4 bases; bases with no gene match: 30. The CDR3 length is 26 residues. The germline gives CDR1 TSWWSYY, CDR2 QGS. In DNA form, the CDR3 reads TGTGCTCTTGGGGGGATTCTTCCCGAGTCGCGGTTGACTGGGGGATACAGATCCCGGGACACCCGACAGATGTTTTTC. Encoded protein: CALGGILPESRLTGGYRSRDTRQMFF.

In its sample, this clone is medium-sized. No V gene was called here, but the J gene is TRDJ1. The CDR3 consists of 16 residues. The CDR3 nucleotides read TGTGCCGCAAACCCGCCTCTTCCCGAGTACACCGATAAACTCATCTTT. This sequence encodes CAANPPLPEYTDKLIF.

Comment on this clone: The TCRdb record carries a much larger clone's protein, which differs from this DNA's translation at residue 13; a read error is the likely cause, and the protein listed here is the DNA translation. This sequence joins TRDV2 and TRDJ1; 8 nucleotides agree with TRDD3. Germline assignment: CDR1 GEAIGNYY and CDR2 EKD. The CDR3 length is 20 residues. V dropped 0 bases and J dropped 4; count of bases not matched to a gene: 21. CDR3 coding DNA: TGTGCCTGTGACACCGTACTACGGACCAACTGGGGGGTACCTAGCGATAAACTCATCTTT. This sequence encodes CACDTVLRTNWGVPSDKLIF.

Of note for this clone: A read error may explain this, as a much larger clone is one base away. The sample carries other DNA sequences with the same CDR3. V and J are TRDV1 and TRDJ1; 10 nucleotides match TRDD3. The CDR3 is made up of 21 amino acids. Looked up from germline, CDR1 is TSWWSYY and CDR2 is QGS. In DNA, the CDR3 is TGCGCTCTTGGGGAACCCCCCTACCCCCTATCCACTGGGGGATACACCGATAAACTCATCTTT. Protein product: CALGEPPYPLSTGGYTDKLIF.

For this clone: Translating this DNA gives a protein that differs at residue 9 from the TCRdb one, which belongs to a much larger clone; a read error is likely, and the protein shown is this translation. The gene calls are TRDV2 and TRDJ1, with TRDD3 matching 8 bases. This CDR3 is 19 amino acids long. Germline CDR1 GEAIGNYY, CDR2 EKD. J gave up 0 bases and V 2 bases, and 16 bases lay outside the gene matches. CDR3 nucleotide sequence: TGTGCCTGTGACATCATTAAACTCGGTACTGGGGGTTACACCGATAAACTCATCTTT. This codes for CACDIIKLGTGGYTDKLIF.

This clone was counted between two and nine times. This likely came from a read error, as a far larger clone is one base away. This same CDR3 is encoded by further DNA sequences in the sample. CDR3 nucleotide sequence: TGTGCTCTTGGAGAACTTGGTTTGGTGGCACAACTCTTCTTT. Translation: CALGELGLVAQLFF. This chain links TRDV1 with TRDJ2; D gene unclear. Germline loops: CDR1 TSWWSYY, CDR2 QGS. The CDR3 is 14 residues long.

With respect to this clone: The protein held in TCRdb is that of a much larger clone and does not match this DNA's translation at residue 8, likely because of a read error; the protein shown is translated from the DNA. This specimen includes other DNA sequences encoding the same CDR3. CDR3: CALGEPPTPMGDTPYTDKLIF. As DNA, the CDR3 is TGTGCTCTTGGGGAACCTCCCACTCCGATGGGGGATACGCCTTACACCGATAAACTCATCTTT. V is TRDV1 and J is TRDJ1; TRDD3 aligns across 11 bases. Germline V gene data show CDR1 as TSWWSYY and CDR2 as QGS. CDR3 length equals 21 residues. The V and J ends lost 1 base and 0 bases, in that order; junction bases with no gene match: 16.